These 2 T cell receptor beta chains were sequenced from one sample in a study of blood T cell repertoires in COVID-19. Clones were sequenced by immunoSEQ multiplex PCR, and TCRdb holds only the in-frame ones, with some missing. Among 200,000 to 250,000 clones, 82% were seen once, and the ten largest hold 4.9%. The material sequenced was peripheral blood. The receptor set was obtained from a woman at least 80 years old with active or convalescent COVID-19.

This rearrangement joins TRBV28 to TRBJ1-2; no definite D call. The germline CDR1 and CDR2 sequences are MDHEN and SYDVKM. V was shortened by 6 bases and J by 4 bases, with 18 bases between the two germline ends. The CDR3 runs 15 residues. This chain's CDR3 is CASSQPGAGIYGYTF. In DNA, the CDR3 is TGTGCCAGCAGCCAACCCGGAGCCGGGATCTATGGCTACACCTTC.

The V gene is TRBV2, the J gene TRBJ2-2; the D gene is possibly TRBD1 (6 bases). The germline gives CDR1 SNHLY, CDR2 FYNNEI. This CDR3 is built from 14 residues. Trimming removed 6 bases at V and 2 bases at J, with 10 bases between. As DNA, the CDR3 is TGTGCCAGCAGAAAGGACAGTAACACCGGGGAGCTGTTTTTT. Amino acid sequence: CASRKDSNTGELFF.